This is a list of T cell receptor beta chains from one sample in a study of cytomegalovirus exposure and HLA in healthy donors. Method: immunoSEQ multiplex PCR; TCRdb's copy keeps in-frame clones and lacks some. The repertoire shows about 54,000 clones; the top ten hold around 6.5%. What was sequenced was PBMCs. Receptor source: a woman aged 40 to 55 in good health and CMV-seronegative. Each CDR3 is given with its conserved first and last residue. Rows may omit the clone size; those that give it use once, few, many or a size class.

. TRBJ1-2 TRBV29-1 CSVGGQGASGYTF
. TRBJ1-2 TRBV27 CASSSWDRGAHGYTF
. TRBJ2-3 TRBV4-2 CASSPTGTDTQYF
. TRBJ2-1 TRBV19 CASSISTGYNEQFF
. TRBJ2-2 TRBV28 CASSLQGASGELFF
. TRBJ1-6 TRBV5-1 CASSWGTDRQVYNSPLHF
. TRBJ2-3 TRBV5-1 CASSSRLAGGTDTQYF
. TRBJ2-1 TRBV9 CASSLTSGTYNEQFF
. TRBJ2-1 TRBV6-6 CASTLTMLASNEQFF
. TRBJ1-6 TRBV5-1 CASSLSPRTRFTPGNSPLHF
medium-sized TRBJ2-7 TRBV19 CASSIVGGTGGEQYF
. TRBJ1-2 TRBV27 CASSVGRGGSNYGYTF
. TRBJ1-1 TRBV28 CASKADGAEAFF
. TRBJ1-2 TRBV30 CAWTPGIGHGYTF
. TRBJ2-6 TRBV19 CASSQTGTGTLGANVLTF
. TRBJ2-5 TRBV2 CASLGTTGRQTQYF
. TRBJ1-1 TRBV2 CAGNRDQDTEAFF
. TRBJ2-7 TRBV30 CAWSGSGFSSGGANSDEQYF
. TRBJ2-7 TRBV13 CASSPPDRGVYEQYF
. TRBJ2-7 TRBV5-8 CASSLEDRLAYEQYF
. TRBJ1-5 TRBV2 CASGDRGNNQPQHF
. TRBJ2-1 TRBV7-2 CASSFDRGHNNEQFF
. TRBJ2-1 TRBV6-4 CASSPSGIYNEQFF
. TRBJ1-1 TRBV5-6 CASSLGEGEAFF
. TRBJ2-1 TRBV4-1 CASSQELAGVFGSNEQFF
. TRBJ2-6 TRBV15 CATSRDRGTGANVLTF
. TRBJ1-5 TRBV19 CASSIDMGWTGVINQPQHF
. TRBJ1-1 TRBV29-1 CSVEPRTGGTEAFF
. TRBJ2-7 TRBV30 CAWNRGETYEQYF
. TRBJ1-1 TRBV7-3 CASSRGTNTEAFF
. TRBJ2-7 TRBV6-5 CASGRTGGYEQYF
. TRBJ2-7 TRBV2 CASSADWMSGVYEQYF
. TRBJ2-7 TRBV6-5 CASRPDRSGRPF
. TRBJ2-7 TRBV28 CASSPPSTGAHEQYF
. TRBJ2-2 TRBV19 CASRRRAGGHTGELFF
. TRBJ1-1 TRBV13 CASSWGDDRAFYEAFF
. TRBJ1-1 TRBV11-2 CASSLAGPGRPFF
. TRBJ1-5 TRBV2 CASTERSGSNQPQHF
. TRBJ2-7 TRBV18 CASSPGRDRVFIGDSEQYF
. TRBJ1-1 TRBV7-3 CASSLNRNTEAFF
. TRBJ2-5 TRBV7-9 CASTSGDSQETQYF
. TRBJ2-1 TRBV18 CASSPLILAGDNEQFF